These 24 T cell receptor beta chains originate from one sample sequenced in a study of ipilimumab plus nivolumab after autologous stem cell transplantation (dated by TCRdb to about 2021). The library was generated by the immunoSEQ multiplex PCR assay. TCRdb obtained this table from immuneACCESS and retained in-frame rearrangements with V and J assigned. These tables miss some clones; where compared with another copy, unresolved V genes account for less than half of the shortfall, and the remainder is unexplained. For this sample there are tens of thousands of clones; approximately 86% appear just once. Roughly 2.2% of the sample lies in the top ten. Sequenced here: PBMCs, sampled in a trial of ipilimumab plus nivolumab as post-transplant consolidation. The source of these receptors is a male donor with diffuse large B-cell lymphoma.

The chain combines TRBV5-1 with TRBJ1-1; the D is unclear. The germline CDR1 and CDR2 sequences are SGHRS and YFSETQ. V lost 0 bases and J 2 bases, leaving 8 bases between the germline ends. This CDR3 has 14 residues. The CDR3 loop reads CASSLAQTNTEAFF. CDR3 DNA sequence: TGCGCCAGCAGCTTGGCCCAGACCAACACTGAAGCTTTCTTT.

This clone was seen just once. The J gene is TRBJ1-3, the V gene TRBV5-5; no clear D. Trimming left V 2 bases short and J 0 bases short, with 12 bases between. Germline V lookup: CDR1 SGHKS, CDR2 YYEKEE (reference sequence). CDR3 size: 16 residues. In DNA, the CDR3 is TGTGCCAGCAGCTTCGGGCTTAGCCTCTCTGGAAACACCATATATTTT. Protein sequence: CASSFGLSLSGNTIYF.

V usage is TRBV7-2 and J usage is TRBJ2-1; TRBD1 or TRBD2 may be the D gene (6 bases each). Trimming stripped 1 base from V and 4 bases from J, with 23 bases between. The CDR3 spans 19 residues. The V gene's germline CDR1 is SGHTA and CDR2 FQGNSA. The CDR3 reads CASSLGGALGQGFYNEQFF. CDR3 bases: TGTGCCAGCAGCTTAGGGGGGGCCCTGGGGCAGGGCTTTTACAATGAGCAGTTCTTC.

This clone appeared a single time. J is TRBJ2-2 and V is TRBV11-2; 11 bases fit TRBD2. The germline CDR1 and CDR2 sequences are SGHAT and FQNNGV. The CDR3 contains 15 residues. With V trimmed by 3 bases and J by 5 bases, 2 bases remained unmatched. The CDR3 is CASSFSGGGTGELFF. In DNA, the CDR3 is TGTGCCAGCAGCTTTAGCGGGGGGGGTACCGGGGAGCTGTTTTTT.

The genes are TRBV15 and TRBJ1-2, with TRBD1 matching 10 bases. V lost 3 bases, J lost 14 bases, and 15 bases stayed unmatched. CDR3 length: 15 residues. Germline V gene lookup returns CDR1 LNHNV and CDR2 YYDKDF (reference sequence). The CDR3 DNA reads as TGTGCCACCAGCAGGGACAAGGGACAGGGGCCGCCTCGGACCTTC. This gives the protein CATSRDKGQGPPRTF.

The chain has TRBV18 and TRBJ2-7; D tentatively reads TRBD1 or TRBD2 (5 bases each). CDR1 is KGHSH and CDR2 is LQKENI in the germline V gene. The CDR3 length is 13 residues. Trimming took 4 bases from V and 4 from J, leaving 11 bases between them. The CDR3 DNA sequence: TGTGCCAGCTCACAAGGGACCCTTTACGAGCAGTACTTC. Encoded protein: CASSQGTLYEQYF.

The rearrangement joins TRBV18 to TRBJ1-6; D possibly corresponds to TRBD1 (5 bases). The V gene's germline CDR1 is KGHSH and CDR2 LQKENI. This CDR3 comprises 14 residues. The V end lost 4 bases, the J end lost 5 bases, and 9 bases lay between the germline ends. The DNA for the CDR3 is TGTGCCAGCTCACTGACAGATAATAATTCACCCCTCCACTTT. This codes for CASSLTDNNSPLHF.

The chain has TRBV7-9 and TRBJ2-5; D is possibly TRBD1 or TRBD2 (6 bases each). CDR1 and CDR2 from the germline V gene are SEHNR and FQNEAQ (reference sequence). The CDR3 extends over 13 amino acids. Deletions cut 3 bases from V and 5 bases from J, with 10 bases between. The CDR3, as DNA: TGTGCCAGCAGCTTCGGGGGCGTGGAGACCCAGTACTTC. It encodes CASSFGGVETQYF.

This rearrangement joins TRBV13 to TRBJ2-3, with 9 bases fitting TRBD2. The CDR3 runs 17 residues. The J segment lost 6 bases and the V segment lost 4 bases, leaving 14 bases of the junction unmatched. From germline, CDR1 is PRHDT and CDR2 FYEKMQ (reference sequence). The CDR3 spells CASSSSIGGGAVDTQYF. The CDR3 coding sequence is TGTGCCAGCAGCTCGTCTATCGGCGGGGGGGCTGTGGATACGCAGTATTTT.

The CDR3 loop is CSVDRAGGALGGYTF. The CDR3 bases are TGCAGCGTTGATAGGGCAGGGGGCGCTCTGGGAGGCTACACCTTC. This rearrangement joins TRBV29-1 to TRBJ1-2, with 8 positions matching TRBD1. Trimming removed 3 bases from V and 8 bases from J; junction bases left unmatched: 14. Germline V gene data show CDR1 as SQVTM and CDR2 as ANQGSEA. There are 15 residues in the CDR3.

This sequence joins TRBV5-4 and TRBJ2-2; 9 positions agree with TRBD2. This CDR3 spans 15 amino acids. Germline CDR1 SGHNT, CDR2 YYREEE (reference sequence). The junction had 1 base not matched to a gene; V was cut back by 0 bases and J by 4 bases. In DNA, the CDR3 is TGTGCCAGCAGCTTGGCACTAGCGGGCACCGGGGAGCTGTTTTTT. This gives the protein CASSLALAGTGELFF.

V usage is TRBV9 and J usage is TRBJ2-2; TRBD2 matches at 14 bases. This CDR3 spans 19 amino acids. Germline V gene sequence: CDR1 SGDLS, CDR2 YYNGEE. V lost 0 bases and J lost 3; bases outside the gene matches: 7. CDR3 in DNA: TGTGCCAGCAGCGTAGAGAGACTAGCGGGGGGGCCGCACACCGGGGAGCTGTTTTTT. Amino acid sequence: CASSVERLAGGPHTGELFF. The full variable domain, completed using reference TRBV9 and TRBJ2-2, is DSGVTQTPKHLITATGQRVTLRCSPRSGDLSVYWYQQSLDQGLQFLIQYYNGEERAKGNILERFSAQQFPDLHSELNLSSLELGDSALYFCASSVERLAGGPHTGELFFGEGSRLTVL.

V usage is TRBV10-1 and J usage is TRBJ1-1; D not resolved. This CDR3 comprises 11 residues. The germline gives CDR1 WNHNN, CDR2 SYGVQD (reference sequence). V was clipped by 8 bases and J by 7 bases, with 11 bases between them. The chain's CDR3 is CASPVVDEAFF. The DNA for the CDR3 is TGCGCCAGCCCCGTCGTGGATGAAGCTTTCTTT.

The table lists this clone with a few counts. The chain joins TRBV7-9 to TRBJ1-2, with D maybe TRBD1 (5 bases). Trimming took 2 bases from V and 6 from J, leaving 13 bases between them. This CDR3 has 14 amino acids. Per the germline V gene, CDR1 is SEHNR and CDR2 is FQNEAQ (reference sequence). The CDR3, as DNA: TGTGCCAGCAGCTTACCAGGGAGGGATCATGGCTACACCTTC. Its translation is CASSLPGRDHGYTF.

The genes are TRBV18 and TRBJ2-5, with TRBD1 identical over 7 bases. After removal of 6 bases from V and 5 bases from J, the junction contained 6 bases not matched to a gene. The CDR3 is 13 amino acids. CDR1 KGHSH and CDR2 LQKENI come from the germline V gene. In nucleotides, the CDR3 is TGTGCCAGCTCCCTGACAGGGAGTGAGACCCAGTACTTC. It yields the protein CASSLTGSETQYF.

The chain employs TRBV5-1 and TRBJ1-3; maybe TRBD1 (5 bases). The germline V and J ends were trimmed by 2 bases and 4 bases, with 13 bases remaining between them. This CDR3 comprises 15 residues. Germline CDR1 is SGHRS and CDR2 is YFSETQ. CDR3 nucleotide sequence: TGCGCCAGCAGCTTTTGGGCAGGGCCCGGAAACACCATATATTTT. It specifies CASSFWAGPGNTIYF.

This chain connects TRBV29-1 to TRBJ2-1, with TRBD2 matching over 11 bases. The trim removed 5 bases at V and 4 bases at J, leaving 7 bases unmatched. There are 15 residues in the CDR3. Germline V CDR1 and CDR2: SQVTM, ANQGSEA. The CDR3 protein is CSVRPSGGSYNEQFF. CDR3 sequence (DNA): TGCAGCGTTCGGCCTAGCGGGGGGTCTTACAATGAGCAGTTCTTC.

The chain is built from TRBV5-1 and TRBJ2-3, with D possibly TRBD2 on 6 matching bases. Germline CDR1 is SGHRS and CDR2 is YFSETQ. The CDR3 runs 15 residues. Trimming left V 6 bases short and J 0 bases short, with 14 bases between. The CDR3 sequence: CASTEGSISTDTQYF. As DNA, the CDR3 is TGCGCCAGCACGGAGGGGTCCATTAGCACAGATACGCAGTATTTT.

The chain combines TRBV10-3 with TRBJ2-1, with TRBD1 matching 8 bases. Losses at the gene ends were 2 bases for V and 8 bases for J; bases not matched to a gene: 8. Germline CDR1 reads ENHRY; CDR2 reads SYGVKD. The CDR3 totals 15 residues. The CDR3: CAISEPGTGGHEQFF. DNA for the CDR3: TGTGCCATCAGTGAGCCCGGGACAGGCGGACATGAGCAGTTCTTC.

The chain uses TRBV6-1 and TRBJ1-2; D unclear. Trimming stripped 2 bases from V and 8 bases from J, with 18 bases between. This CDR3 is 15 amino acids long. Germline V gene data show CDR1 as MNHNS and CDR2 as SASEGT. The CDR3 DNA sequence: TGTGCCAGCAGTGAACGAGGGTTTTCCTTCCACGGCTACACCTTC. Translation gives CASSERGFSFHGYTF.

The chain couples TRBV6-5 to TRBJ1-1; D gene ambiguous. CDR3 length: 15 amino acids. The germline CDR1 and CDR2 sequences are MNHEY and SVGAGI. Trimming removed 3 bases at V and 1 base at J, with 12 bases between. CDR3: CASSYGMEANTEAFF. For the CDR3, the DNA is TGTGCCAGCAGTTATGGCATGGAGGCGAACACTGAAGCTTTCTTT.

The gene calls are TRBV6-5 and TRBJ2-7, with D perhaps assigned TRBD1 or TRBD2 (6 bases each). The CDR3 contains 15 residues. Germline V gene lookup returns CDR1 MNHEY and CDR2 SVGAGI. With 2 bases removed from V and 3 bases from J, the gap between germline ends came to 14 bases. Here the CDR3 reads CASSYLRGGSYEQYF. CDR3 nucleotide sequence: TGTGCCAGCAGTTACCTCCGAGGGGGGAGCTACGAGCAGTACTTC.

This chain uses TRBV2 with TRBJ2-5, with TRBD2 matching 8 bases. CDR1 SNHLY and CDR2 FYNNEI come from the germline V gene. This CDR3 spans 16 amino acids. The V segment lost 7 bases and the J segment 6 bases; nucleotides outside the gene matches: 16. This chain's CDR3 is CASTPGRAGGRKTQYF. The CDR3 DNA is TGTGCCAGCACCCCAGGTCGGGCGGGGGGCCGGAAGACCCAGTACTTC.

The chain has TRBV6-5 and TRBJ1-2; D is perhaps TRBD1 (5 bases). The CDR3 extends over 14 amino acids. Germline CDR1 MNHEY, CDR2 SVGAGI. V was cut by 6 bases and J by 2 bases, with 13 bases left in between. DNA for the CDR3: TGTGCCAGCAGAAAGACAGCCCCGAACTATGGCTACACCTTC. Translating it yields CASRKTAPNYGYTF.